This TCR beta chain is from a study of T cells in Graves' hyperthyroidism and ophthalmopathy. Study information: At the time of initial diagnosis and before any treatment, peripheral blood was collected.

This CDR3 has 15 amino acids. Germline lookup yields CDR1 MGHRA and CDR2 YSYEKL. V was pared by 0 bases and J by 0 bases, with 6 bases between. From RNA transcripts, TCR beta CDR3 regions were amplified. Researchers ran a first-round RT-PCR on the TCR CDR3 using the HTBI primer set. TCRdb re-analysed the multiplex PCR reads in MiXCR, keeping a single row per CDR3 protein. Of approximately 690,000 distinct CDR3 sequences in the sample, around 21% were seen once. About 10 ml of fresh peripheral blood supplied the PBMCs. The chain couples TRBV4-1 to TRBJ2-1; D gene unclear. The sample consisted of blood. The TCR was taken from a man aged 25 to 40 with Graves' ophthalmopathy. CDR3 sequence (DNA): TGCGCCAGCAGCCAAGATGCAAGCTCCTACAATGAGCAGTTCTTC. Translating gives CASSQDASSYNEQFF.